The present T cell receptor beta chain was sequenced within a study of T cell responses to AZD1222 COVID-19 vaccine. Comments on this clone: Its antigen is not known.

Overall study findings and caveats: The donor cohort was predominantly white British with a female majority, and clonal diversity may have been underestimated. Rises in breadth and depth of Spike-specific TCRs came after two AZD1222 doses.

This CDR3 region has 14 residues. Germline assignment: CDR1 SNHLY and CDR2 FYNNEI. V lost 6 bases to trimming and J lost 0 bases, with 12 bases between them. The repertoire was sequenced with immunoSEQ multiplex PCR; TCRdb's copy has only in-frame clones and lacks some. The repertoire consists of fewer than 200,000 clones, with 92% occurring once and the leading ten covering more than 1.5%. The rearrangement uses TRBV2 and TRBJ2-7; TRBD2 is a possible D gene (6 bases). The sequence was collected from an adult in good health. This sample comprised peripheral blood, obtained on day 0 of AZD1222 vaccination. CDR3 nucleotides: TGTGCCAGCAGAACGGGACTGAGCTCCTACGAGCAGTACTTC. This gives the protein CASRTGLSSYEQYF.